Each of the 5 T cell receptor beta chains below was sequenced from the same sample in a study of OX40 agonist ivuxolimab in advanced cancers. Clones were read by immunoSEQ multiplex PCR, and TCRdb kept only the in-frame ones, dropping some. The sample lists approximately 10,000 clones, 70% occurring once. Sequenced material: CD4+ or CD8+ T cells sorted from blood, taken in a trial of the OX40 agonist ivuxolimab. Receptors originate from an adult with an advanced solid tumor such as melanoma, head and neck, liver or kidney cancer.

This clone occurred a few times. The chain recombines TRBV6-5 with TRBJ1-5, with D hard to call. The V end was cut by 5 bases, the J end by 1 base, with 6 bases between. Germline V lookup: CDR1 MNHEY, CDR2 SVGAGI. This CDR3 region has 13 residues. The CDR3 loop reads CASSVVSNQPQHF. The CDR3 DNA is TGTGCCAGCAGTGTGGTAAGCAATCAGCCCCAGCATTTT.

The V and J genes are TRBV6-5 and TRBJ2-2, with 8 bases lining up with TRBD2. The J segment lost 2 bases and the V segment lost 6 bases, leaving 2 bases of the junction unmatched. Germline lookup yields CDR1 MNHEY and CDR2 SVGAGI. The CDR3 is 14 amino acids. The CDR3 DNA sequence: TGTGCCAGCAGCGGGGGGGGCAACACCGGGGAGCTGTTTTTT. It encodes CASSGGGNTGELFF.

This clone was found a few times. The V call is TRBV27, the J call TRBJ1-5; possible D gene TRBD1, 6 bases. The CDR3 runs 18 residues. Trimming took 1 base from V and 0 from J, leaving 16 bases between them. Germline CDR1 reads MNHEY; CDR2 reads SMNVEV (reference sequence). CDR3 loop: CASSLYDRTVFSNQPQHF. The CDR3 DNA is TGTGCCAGCAGTTTATACGATAGGACAGTGTTTAGCAATCAGCCCCAGCATTTT.

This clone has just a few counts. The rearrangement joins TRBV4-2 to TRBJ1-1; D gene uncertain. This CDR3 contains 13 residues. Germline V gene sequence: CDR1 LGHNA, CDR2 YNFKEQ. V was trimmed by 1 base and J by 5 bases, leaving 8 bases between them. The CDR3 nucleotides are TGTGCCAGCAGCCAAGGAGGAGTAACTGAAGCTTTCTTT. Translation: CASSQGGVTEAFF.

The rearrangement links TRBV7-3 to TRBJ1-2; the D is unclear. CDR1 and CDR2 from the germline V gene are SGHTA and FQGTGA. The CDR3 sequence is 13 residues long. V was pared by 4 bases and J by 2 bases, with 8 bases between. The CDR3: CASSYDGNYGYTF. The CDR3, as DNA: TGTGCCAGCAGCTATGACGGGAACTATGGCTACACCTTC.